The subject of this entry is one TCR beta chain. V dropped 1 base and J dropped 9 bases, with 16 bases sitting between them. The CDR3 contains 15 residues. Germline CDR1 is LGHNA and CDR2 is YNFKEQ. The data were produced by immunoSEQ multiplex PCR, yet TCRdb's version contains in-frame clones alone and is incomplete. The sample holds about half a million clones, approximately 85% seen once. These data come from a study of blood T cell repertoires in COVID-19. Overall study: The study drew acute and convalescent COVID-19 samples from the United States, Italy and Spain.

Sequencing was carried out using peripheral blood. The V and J genes are TRBV4-2 and TRBJ2-1; D is unresolved. This receptor was identified in a human donor in a cohort sampled during active COVID-19. Here the CDR3 DNA reads TGTGCCAGCAGCCAAGCCCCAAGGTTAGCATCTGAGCAGTTCTTC. Its protein is CASSQAPRLASEQFF.